Given below is one TCR beta chain in context. Germline lookup yields CDR1 SGHDT and CDR2 YYEEEE. The CDR3 runs 15 residues. V shed 2 bases and J shed 4 bases, with 16 bases lying between them. This sample is part of a study of T cell changes during pregnancy in multiple sclerosis. Repertoires were generated with immunoSEQ multiplex PCR, while TCRdb's copy carries only in-frame clones and drops some. The data hold about 50,000 clones, with 80% to 95% observed a single time. This chain connects TRBV5-6 to TRBJ2-7; D ambiguous. This sequence originates from a female donor with multiple sclerosis, enrolled in a pregnancy study. The input for sequencing was CD4+ T cells from peripheral blood mononuclear cells, taken in the second trimester of pregnancy. The CDR3 protein is CASSLDPRPGYEQYF. The CDR3 nucleotides read TGTGCCAGCAGCTTAGACCCAAGGCCAGGATACGAGCAGTACTTC.